These 16 T cell receptor beta chains came from one sample sequenced in a study of early T cells in non-severe SARS-CoV-2 infection. One entry per CDR3 protein results from TCRdb running MiXCR on the 5' RACE reads. The data contain 100,000 to 140,000 distinct CDR3 sequences, 11% of them singletons. Source material: whole blood. All receptors come from an adult who was a healthcare worker with PCR-confirmed SARS-CoV-2 infection or an uninfected control (not recorded which).

This clonotype was counted between two and nine times. V usage is TRBV6-5 and J usage is TRBJ2-7; 11 bases line up with TRBD2. CDR1 is MNHEY, CDR2 SVGAGI, per germline. The CDR3 contains 15 residues. V was clipped by 6 bases and J by 1 base; unmatched bases: 5. The CDR3 DNA reads as TGTGCCAGCAGATCGGGACTAGCGGTATCCTACGAGCAGTACTTC. Its translation is CASRSGLAVSYEQYF.

This clonotype came up a few times. This sequence joins TRBV24-1 and TRBJ1-1, with D unresolved. This CDR3 has 13 amino acids. Germline V gene data show CDR1 as KGHDR and CDR2 as SFDVKD. The V end was cut by 4 bases, the J end by 10 bases, with 15 bases between. The CDR3 DNA follows: TGTGCCACCAGTGACACCGAGACCCGAGGAGCTTTCTTT. Translation gives CATSDTETRGAFF.

This clonotype showed up many times. The rearrangement uses TRBV21-1 and TRBJ2-1; the D call of TRBD2 is as the table states it, not checked on the DNA. TRBV21-1 is a recognized pseudogene. The CDR3 is 17 residues long. CDR3 sequence: CASTSVRREGGYNEQFF. The CDR3 region has the DNA TGTGCCAGCACGTCGGTGAGGCGGGAGGGCGGTTACAATGAGCAGTTCTTC.

This clonotype was recorded at least ten times. The genes are TRBV10-3 and TRBJ2-5; D gene ambiguous. The CDR3 is made up of 15 amino acids. Germline lookup yields CDR1 ENHRY and CDR2 SYGVKD. V lost 0 bases and J lost 0, with 8 bases in between. The CDR3: CAISESRQNQETQYF. The CDR3, as DNA: TGTGCCATCAGTGAGTCGCGGCAGAACCAAGAGACCCAGTACTTC.

There are a few counts of this clonotype. The CDR3 nucleotides read TGTGCCAGCAGTGGAGGGACAGCGAGCCCTAGGAGGGAGACCCAGTACTTC. It is translated as CASSGGTASPRRETQYF. The genes are TRBV25-1 and TRBJ2-5; 7 bases match TRBD1. CDR1 and CDR2 from the germline V gene are MGHDK and SYGVNS. The CDR3 contains 17 residues. The junction had 16 bases not matched to a gene; V was cut back by 4 bases and J by 5 bases.

The rearrangement joins TRBV2 to TRBJ2-3; D is uncertain. Germline V gives CDR1 SNHLY, CDR2 FYNNEI. V gave up 2 bases and J gave up 2 bases, with 8 bases separating them. The CDR3 covers 14 residues. DNA for the CDR3: TGTGCCAGCAGTGAAACACAGATCACAGATACGCAGTATTTT. Protein sequence: CASSETQITDTQYF.

This chain joins TRBV7-2 and TRBJ1-6; no reliable D call. The germline V gene encodes CDR1 SGHTA and CDR2 FQGNSA. The CDR3 length is 16 residues. The V end was cut by 6 bases, the J end by 0 bases, with 12 bases between. CDR3 region: CASSTAQSSYNSPLHF. The CDR3 coding sequence is TGTGCCAGCAGTACCGCACAGAGCTCCTATAATTCACCCCTCCACTTT.

This clonotype came up many times. This chain links TRBV6-5 with TRBJ1-4; maybe TRBD1 (6 bases). The germline CDR1 and CDR2 sequences are MNHEY and SVGAGI. The CDR3 contains 15 residues. Trimming took off 6 bases at V and 8 bases at J, with 19 bases between the two ends. The CDR3 DNA is TGTGCCAGCAGAACATCAGGGGTAGGAGGCGAAAAACTGTTTTTT. Protein sequence: CASRTSGVGGEKLFF.

Concerning this clonotype: This may be a read error: a much more frequent sequence differs by one nucleotide. The chain uses TRBV18 and TRBJ2-7; no clear D. CDR1 and CDR2 (germline): KGHSH, LQKENI. Trimming shortened V by 4 bases and J by 3 bases, and 10 bases separated the two germline ends. The CDR3 runs to 13 residues. This chain's CDR3 is CASSLQVNYEQYF. The CDR3 coding sequence is TGTGCCAGCTCACTCCAGGTAAACTACGAGCAGTACTTC.

In its sample, this clonotype was seen a few times. The rearrangement joins TRBV7-9 to TRBJ1-1, with D possibly matching TRBD1 (5 bases). The CDR3 extends over 13 amino acids. Germline V gives CDR1 SEHNR, CDR2 FQNEAQ (reference sequence). V lost 1 base to trimming and J lost 8 bases, with 11 bases between them. The CDR3 spells CASSLGLGQEAFF. The DNA of the CDR3 is TGTGCCAGCAGCTTAGGGTTGGGGCAAGAAGCTTTCTTT. Based on the CDR3 plus reference TRBV7-9 and TRBJ1-1, the full variable domain is DTGVSQNPRHKITKRGQNVTFRCDPISEHNRLYWYRQTLGQGPEFLTYFQNEAQLEKSRLLSDRFSAERPKGSFSTLEIQRTEQGDSAMYLCASSLGLGQEAFFGQGTRLTVV.

In this sample, this clonotype turned up many times. This chain connects TRBV28 to TRBJ2-3; D remains ambiguous. CDR3 length: 12 amino acids. V shed 5 bases and J shed 2 bases, with 5 bases lying between them. Germline values: CDR1 MDHEN, CDR2 SYDVKM. CDR3 region: CASSGDTDTQYF. CDR3 nucleotides: TGTGCCAGCAGTGGGGACACAGATACGCAGTATTTT.

This clonotype was recorded a few times. This chain uses TRBV7-9 with TRBJ2-2; 7 nucleotides agree with TRBD1. The CDR3 contains 15 residues. The V segment lost 2 bases and the J segment 5 bases; nucleotides outside the gene matches: 5. Per the germline V gene, CDR1 is SEHNR and CDR2 is FQNEAQ (reference sequence). DNA for the CDR3: TGTGCCAGCAGCTTACCGGGACAGAATACCGGGGAGCTGTTTTTT. Amino acids: CASSLPGQNTGELFF.

This clonotype was seen a handful of times. The V call is TRBV18, the J call TRBJ2-1, with TRBD2 matching 10 bases. This CDR3 spans 15 amino acids. From germline, CDR1 is KGHSH and CDR2 LQKENI. V shed 3 bases and J 7 bases; nucleotides not matched to a gene: 6. The CDR3 DNA reads TGTGCCAGCTCACCTCAACTAGCGGGGTATAATGAGCAGTTCTTC. It translates to CASSPQLAGYNEQFF.

The table lists this clonotype with a few counts. The chain has TRBV28 and TRBJ2-1; D is unresolved. The germline V gene has CDR1 MDHEN and CDR2 SYDVKM. Trimming pared 6 bases from V and 2 bases from J, leaving 17 bases between. The CDR3 length is 16 residues. The CDR3 loop is CASSPLSTPAYNEQFF. The CDR3 DNA reads as TGTGCCAGCAGCCCCCTTAGCACCCCCGCCTACAATGAGCAGTTCTTC.

In its sample, this clonotype was seen many times. The chain carries TRBV20-1 and TRBJ1-5, with D possibly being TRBD1 (5 bases). The germline CDR1 and CDR2 sequences are DFQATT and SNEGSKA (reference sequence). This CDR3 contains 13 residues. The V end lost 5 bases, the J end lost 4 bases, and 12 bases lay between the germline ends. The CDR3 DNA sequence: TGCAGTGCTTCGTCGGGGGGAAATCAGCCCCAGCATTTT. This encodes CSASSGGNQPQHF.

This clonotype has a count of ten or more. V gene TRBV10-3 combines with J gene TRBJ2-7; D not certain. CDR1 is ENHRY, CDR2 SYGVKD, per germline. V was cut by 2 bases and J by 4 bases, with 3 bases left in between. The CDR3 runs 11 residues. In nucleotides, the CDR3 is TGTGCCATCAGTGAGGGGTACGAGCAGTACTTC. Its translation is CAISEGYEQYF.